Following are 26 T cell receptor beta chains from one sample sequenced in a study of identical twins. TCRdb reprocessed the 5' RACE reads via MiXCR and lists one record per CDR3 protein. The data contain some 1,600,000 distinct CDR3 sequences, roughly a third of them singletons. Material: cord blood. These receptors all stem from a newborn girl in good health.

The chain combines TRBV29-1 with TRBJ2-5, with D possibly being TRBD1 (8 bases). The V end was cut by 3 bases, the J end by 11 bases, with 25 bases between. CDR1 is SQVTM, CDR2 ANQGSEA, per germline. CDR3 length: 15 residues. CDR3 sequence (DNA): TGCAGCGTTGAGACAGGGGCTAGCGGATACAATGAGCAGTACTTC. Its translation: CSVETGASGYNEQYF.

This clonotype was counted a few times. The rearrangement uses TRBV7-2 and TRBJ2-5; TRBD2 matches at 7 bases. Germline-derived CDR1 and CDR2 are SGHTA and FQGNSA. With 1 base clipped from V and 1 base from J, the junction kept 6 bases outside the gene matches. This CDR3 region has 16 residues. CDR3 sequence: CASSLVGRTSQETQYF. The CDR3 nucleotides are TGTGCCAGCAGCTTAGTTGGCCGGACTAGCCAAGAGACCCAGTACTTC.

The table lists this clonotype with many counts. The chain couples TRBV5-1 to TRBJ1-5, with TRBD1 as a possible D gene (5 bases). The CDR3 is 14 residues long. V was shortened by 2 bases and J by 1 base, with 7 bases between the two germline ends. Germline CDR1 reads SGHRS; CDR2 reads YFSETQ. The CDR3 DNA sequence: TGCGCCAGCAGCTTTGGGGACAGCAATCAGCCCCAGCATTTT. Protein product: CASSFGDSNQPQHF.

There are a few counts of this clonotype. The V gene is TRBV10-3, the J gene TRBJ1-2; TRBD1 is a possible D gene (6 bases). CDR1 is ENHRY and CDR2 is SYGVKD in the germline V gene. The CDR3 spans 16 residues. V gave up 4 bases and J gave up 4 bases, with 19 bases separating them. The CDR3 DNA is TGTGCCATCAGTGTTGCAGGGGCAGGGAATTCCTATGGCTACACCTTC. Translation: CAISVAGAGNSYGYTF.

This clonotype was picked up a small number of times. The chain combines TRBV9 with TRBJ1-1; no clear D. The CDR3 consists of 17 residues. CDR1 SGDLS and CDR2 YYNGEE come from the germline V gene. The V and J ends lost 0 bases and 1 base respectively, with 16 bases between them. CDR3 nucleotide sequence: TGTGCCAGCAGCGTAGCTATAGTTACGGAACCGAACACTGAAGCTTTCTTT. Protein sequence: CASSVAIVTEPNTEAFF.

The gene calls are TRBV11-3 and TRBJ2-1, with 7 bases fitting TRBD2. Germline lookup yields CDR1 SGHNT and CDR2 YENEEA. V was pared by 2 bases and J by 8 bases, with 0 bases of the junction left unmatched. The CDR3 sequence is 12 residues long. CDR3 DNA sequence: TGTGCCAGCAGCTTAACTAGCGATGAGCAGTTCTTC. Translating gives CASSLTSDEQFF.

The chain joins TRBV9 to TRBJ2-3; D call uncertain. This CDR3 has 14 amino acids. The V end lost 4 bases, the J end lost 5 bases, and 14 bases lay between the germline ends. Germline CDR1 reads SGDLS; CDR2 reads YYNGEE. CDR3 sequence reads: CASSPRVAQDTQYF. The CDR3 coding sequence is TGTGCCAGCAGCCCTCGGGTAGCACAAGATACGCAGTATTTT.

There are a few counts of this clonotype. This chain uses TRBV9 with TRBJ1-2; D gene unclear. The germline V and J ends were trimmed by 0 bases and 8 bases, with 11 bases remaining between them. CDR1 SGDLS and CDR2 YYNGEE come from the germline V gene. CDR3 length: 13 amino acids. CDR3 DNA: TGTGCCAGCAGCGTAGCTGTAGGTAGCGGCTACACCTTC. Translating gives CASSVAVGSGYTF.

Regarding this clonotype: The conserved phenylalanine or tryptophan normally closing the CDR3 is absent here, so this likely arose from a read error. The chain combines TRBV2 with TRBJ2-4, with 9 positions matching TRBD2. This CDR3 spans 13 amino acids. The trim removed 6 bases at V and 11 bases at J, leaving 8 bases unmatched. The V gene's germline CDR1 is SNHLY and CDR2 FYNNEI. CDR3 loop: CASRETSGKLQYL. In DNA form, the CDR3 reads TGTGCCAGCAGGGAGACTAGCGGCAAGCTTCAGTACTTA.

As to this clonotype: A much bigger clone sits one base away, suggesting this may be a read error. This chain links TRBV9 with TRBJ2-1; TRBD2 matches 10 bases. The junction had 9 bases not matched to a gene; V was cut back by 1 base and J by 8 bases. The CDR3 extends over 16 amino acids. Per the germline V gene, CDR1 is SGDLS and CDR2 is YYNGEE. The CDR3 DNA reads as TGTGCCAGCAGCGTACGCCTAGCGGGAGTTTACGATGAGCAGTTCTTC. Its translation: CASSVRLAGVYDEQFF.

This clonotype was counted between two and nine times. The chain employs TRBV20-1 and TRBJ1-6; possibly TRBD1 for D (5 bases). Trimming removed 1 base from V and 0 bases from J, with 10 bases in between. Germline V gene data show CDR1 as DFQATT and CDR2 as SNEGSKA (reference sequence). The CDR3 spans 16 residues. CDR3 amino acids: CSARAPDSSYNSPLHF. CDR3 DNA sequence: TGCAGTGCTAGAGCCCCCGACAGCTCCTATAATTCACCCCTCCACTTT.

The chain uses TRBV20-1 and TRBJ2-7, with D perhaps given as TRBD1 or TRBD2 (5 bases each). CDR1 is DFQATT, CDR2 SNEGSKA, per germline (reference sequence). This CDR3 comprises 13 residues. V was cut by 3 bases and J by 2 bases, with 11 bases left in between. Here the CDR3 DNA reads TGCAGTGCTAGTTGGGGGTCCACCTACGAGCAGTACTTC. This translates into CSASWGSTYEQYF.

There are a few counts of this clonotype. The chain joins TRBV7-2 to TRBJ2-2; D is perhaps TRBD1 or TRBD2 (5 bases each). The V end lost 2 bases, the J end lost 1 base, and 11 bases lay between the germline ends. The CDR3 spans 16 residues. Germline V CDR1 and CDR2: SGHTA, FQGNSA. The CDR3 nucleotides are TGTGCCAGCAGCTTAACTGGGGGATGGAACACCGGGGAGCTGTTTTTT. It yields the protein CASSLTGGWNTGELFF.

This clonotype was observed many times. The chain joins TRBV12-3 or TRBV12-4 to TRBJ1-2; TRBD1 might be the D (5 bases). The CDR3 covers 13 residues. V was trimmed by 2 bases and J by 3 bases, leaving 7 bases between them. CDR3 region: CASSLRGDYGYTF. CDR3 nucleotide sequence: TGTGCCAGCAGTTTAAGGGGAGACTATGGCTACACCTTC.

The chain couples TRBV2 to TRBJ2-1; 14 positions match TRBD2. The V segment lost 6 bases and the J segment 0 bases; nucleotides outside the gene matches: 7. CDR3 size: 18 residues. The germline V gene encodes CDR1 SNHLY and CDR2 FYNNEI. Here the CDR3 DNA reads TGTGCCAGCAGCAATGGGACTAGCGGGAGCGGCTCCTACAATGAGCAGTTCTTC. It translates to CASSNGTSGSGSYNEQFF.

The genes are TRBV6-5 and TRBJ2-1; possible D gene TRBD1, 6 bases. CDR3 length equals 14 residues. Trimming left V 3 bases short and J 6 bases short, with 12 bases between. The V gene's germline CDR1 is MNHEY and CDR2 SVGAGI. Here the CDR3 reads CASSYGQNCNEQFF. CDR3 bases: TGTGCCAGCAGTTATGGACAGAACTGCAATGAGCAGTTCTTC.

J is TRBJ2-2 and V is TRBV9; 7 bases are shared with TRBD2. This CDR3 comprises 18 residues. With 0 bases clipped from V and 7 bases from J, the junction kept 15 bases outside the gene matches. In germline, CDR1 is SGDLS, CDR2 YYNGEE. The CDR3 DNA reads TGTGCCAGCAGCGTAGTCGGGTCAGCGGGAAGAGATGGCGGGGAGCTGTTTTTT. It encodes CASSVVGSAGRDGGELFF. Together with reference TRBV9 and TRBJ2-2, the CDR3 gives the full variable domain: DSGVTQTPKHLITATGQRVTLRCSPRSGDLSVYWYQQSLDQGLQFLIQYYNGEERAKGNILERFSAQQFPDLHSELNLSSLELGDSALYFCASSVVGSAGRDGGELFFGEGSRLTVL.

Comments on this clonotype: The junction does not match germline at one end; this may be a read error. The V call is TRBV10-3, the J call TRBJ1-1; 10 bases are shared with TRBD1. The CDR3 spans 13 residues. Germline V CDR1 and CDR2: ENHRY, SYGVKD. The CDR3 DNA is TGTGTCATCCTGGGACAGGGGAGCACTGAAGCTTTCTTT. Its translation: CVILGQGSTEAFF.

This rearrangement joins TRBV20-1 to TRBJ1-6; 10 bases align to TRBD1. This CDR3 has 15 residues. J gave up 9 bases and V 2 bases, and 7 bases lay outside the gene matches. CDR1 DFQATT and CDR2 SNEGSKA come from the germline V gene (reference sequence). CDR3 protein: CSARSGTGEGSPLHF. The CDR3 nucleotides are TGCAGTGCTAGATCGGGGACAGGGGAGGGTTCACCCCTCCACTTT.

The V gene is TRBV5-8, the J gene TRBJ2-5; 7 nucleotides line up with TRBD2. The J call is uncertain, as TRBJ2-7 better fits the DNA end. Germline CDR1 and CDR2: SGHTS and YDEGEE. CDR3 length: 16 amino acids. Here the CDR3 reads CASSYLVGGRWYEQYF. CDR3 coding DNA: TGTGCCAGCAGCTACTTAGTGGGCGGGAGATGGTACGAGCAGTACTTC.

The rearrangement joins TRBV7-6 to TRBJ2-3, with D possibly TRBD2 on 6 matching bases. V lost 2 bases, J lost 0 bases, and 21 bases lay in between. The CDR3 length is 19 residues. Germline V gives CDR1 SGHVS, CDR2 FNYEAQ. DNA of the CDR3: TGTGCCAGCAGCTTATTCGGCTTTGGGGGGACCCCTAGCACAGATACGCAGTATTTT. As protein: CASSLFGFGGTPSTDTQYF.

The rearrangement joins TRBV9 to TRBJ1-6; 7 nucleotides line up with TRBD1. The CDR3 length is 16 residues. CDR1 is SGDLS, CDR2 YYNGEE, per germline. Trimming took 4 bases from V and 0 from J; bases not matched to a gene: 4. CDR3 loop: CASSPWDSSYNSPLHF. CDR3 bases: TGTGCCAGCAGCCCCTGGGACAGCTCCTATAATTCACCCCTCCACTTT.

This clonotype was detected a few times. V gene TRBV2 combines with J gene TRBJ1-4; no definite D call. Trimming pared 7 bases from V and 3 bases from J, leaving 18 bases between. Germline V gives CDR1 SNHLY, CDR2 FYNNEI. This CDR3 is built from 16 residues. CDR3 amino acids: CASNNPIRESNEKLFF. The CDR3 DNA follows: TGTGCCAGCAACAACCCCATTAGGGAATCTAATGAAAAACTGTTTTTT.

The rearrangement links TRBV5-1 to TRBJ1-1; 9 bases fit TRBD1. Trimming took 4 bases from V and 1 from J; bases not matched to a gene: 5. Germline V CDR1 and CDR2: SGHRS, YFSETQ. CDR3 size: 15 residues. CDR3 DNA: TGCGCCAGCAGCCCCGGGACAGGGAAGAACACTGAAGCTTTCTTT. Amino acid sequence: CASSPGTGKNTEAFF.

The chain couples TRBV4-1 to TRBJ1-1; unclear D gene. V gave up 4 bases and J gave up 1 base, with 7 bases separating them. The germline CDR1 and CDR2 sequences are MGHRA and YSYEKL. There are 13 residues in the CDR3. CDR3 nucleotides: TGCGCCAGCAGCCCCGTTACGAACACTGAAGCTTTCTTT. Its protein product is CASSPVTNTEAFF.

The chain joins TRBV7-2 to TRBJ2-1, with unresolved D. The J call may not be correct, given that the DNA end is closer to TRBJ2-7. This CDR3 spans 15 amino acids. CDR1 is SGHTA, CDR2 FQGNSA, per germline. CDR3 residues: CASGLSRSSYNEQYF. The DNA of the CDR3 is TGTGCCAGCGGCCTTAGCCGGAGCTCCTACAATGAGCAGTACTTC.